The 14 T cell receptor beta chains given below trace back to one sample, sequenced in a study of cytomegalovirus exposure and HLA in healthy donors. PCR involved 60 Vbeta and 13 Jbeta primers. Data came from immunoSEQ multiplex PCR; TCRdb stores just in-frame clones and leaves some out. The sample totals tens of thousands of clones. The specimen was PBMCs. These receptors came from a man aged 35 to 55 in good health and CMV-seronegative.

The rearrangement links TRBV4-2 to TRBJ2-5, with D possibly TRBD1 on 6 matching bases. Germline CDR1 is LGHNA and CDR2 is YNFKEQ. This CDR3 region has 15 residues. V was pared by 0 bases and J by 1 base, with 9 bases between. The CDR3 sequence: CASSQEKGGQETQYF. The CDR3, as DNA: TGTGCCAGCAGCCAAGAGAAAGGGGGCCAAGAGACCCAGTACTTC.

This chain connects TRBV11-2 to TRBJ2-1; D might be TRBD2 (5 bases). The CDR3 extends over 12 amino acids. The V and J ends lost 5 bases and 6 bases respectively, with 8 bases between them. The germline V gene encodes CDR1 SGHAT and CDR2 FQNNGV. The CDR3 DNA is TGTGCCAGCAGCCCTACTAGCAATGAGCAGTTCTTC. Translation: CASSPTSNEQFF.

The chain has TRBV4-2 and TRBJ2-4; TRBD1 matches 10 bases. Germline V gene data show CDR1 as LGHNA and CDR2 as YNFKEQ. Trimming cost V 0 bases and J 4 bases; bases outside gene matches: 3. CDR3 size: 16 residues. The CDR3 DNA reads TGTGCCAGCAGCCAAGATGGGGACAGGGGAAAAAACATTCAGTACTTC. Translation: CASSQDGDRGKNIQYF.

V usage is TRBV18 and J usage is TRBJ2-3; 11 bases map to TRBD2. The length of the CDR3 is 16 residues. Germline CDR1 and CDR2: KGHSH and LQKENI. With 3 bases clipped from V and 1 base from J, the junction kept 3 bases outside the gene matches. CDR3 bases: TGTGCCAGCTCACCGACTAGCGGGGACCGCACAGATACGCAGTATTTT. This translates into CASSPTSGDRTDTQYF.

V gene TRBV14 combines with J gene TRBJ2-2, with TRBD2 matching 8 bases. Germline values: CDR1 SGHDN, CDR2 FVKESK. The V gene end was trimmed by 4 bases and the J gene end by 4 bases; junction bases not matched to a gene: 11. The CDR3 contains 17 residues. CDR3 loop: CASSRISGGSGTGELFF. The CDR3 DNA sequence: TGTGCCAGCAGCCGGATAAGCGGGGGTTCGGGCACCGGGGAGCTGTTTTTT.

The CDR3 DNA reads TGTGCCAGCAGCGTAGAGGGGACAGGGATCTACGAGCAGTACTTC. Its translation is CASSVEGTGIYEQYF. J is TRBJ2-7 and V is TRBV9; 9 positions match TRBD1. The CDR3 is 15 amino acids. With 0 bases clipped from V and 3 bases from J, the junction kept 4 bases outside the gene matches. Germline V lookup: CDR1 SGDLS, CDR2 YYNGEE.

The rearrangement joins TRBV15 to TRBJ1-2; the match to TRBD1 covers 9 bases. The CDR3 has 13 amino acids. Germline CDR1 and CDR2: LNHNV and YYDKDF (reference sequence). V shed 6 bases, J shed 8 bases, and the junction held 7 bases outside the gene matches. The CDR3, as DNA: TGTGCCACCAGAGAGAGGACAGGGGACGGCTACACCTTC. Its protein is CATRERTGDGYTF.

The gene calls are TRBV13 and TRBJ1-2; a weak D match, TRBD1 (6 bases). The V gene lost 5 bases and the J gene lost 0 bases, with 19 bases spanning the gap. CDR1 is PRHDT, CDR2 FYEKMQ, per germline (reference sequence). This CDR3 has 17 amino acids. For the CDR3, the DNA is TGTGCCAGCAGCGCCACGTCGCGCAGGGGACCTAACTATGGCTACACCTTC. This gives the protein CASSATSRRGPNYGYTF.

The V and J genes are TRBV9 and TRBJ1-5; D gene ambiguous. The CDR3 consists of 15 residues. The germline V gene has CDR1 SGDLS and CDR2 YYNGEE. V was trimmed by 5 bases and J by 0 bases, leaving 12 bases between them. DNA for the CDR3: TGTGCCAGCAGTAGCACTCAGTATAGCAATCAGCCCCAGCATTTT. Its translation: CASSSTQYSNQPQHF.

V usage is TRBV5-4 and J usage is TRBJ2-7; D is possibly TRBD1 (6 bases). Trimming removed 4 bases at V and 6 bases at J, with 14 bases between. Germline-derived CDR1 and CDR2 are SGHNT and YYREEE (reference sequence). The CDR3 spans 13 residues. CDR3 DNA sequence: TGTGCCAGCAGCCATCCAGACAGGCTCGAGCAGTACTTC. It translates to CASSHPDRLEQYF.

V is TRBV28 and J is TRBJ1-3, with TRBD1 identical over 7 bases. This CDR3 region has 15 residues. Germline values: CDR1 MDHEN, CDR2 SYDVKM. With 5 bases clipped from V and 4 bases from J, the junction kept 8 bases outside the gene matches. As DNA, the CDR3 is TGTGCCAGCAGTACAGGGGTATCCTTCGGAAACACCATATATTTT. Its translation is CASSTGVSFGNTIYF.

The chain employs TRBV12-2 and TRBJ1-6; the table calls TRBD1, which could not be checked here. TRBV12-2 is designated a pseudogene. The CDR3 loop spans 13 amino acids. The CDR3 spells CASRVTGNSPLHF. CDR3 sequence (DNA): TGTGCAAGTCGCGTAACAGGGAATTCACCCCTCCACTTT.

The chain carries TRBV11-2 and TRBJ2-7, with D maybe TRBD2 (5 bases). This CDR3 spans 15 amino acids. V was cut by 5 bases and J by 3 bases, with 17 bases left in between. From germline, CDR1 is SGHAT and CDR2 FQNNGV. CDR3 region: CASSLAEQNGYEQYF. CDR3 bases: TGTGCCAGCAGCCTAGCCGAACAAAATGGCTACGAGCAGTACTTC.

The chain uses TRBV2 and TRBJ2-1; D might be TRBD2 (6 bases). CDR1 SNHLY and CDR2 FYNNEI come from the germline V gene. The V and J ends lost 6 bases and 8 bases respectively, with 11 bases between them. The CDR3 sequence is 12 residues long. In DNA, the CDR3 is TGTGCCAGCAGCGAACTAGCCTATGAGCAGTTCTTC. This codes for CASSELAYEQFF.